The rows below give T cell receptor beta chains drawn from one sample of a study of blood T cell repertoires in COVID-19. Profiled with immunoSEQ multiplex PCR; TCRdb holds only in-frame clones, not every one. The sample carries some 200,000 clones, approximately 86% recorded once. The source material was peripheral blood. These receptors were obtained from a man between 65 and 85 years old with acute or convalescent COVID-19. Both conserved end residues are part of each CDR3. Fields, in order: D gene, J gene, clone size, V gene, CDR3 DNA, CDR3 protein. The D gene is left open where the match is weak. Size tells how often a clone was seen (once, few, many) or the class of an expanded clone, and some rows leave it out.

d_call: TRBD2; j_call: TRBJ2-2; clone_size: NA; v_call: TRBV4-2; cdr3_nt: TGTGCCAGCAGCCAAAGGGGAGGGCGGGAGGACACCGGGGAGCTGTTTTTT; cdr3_aa: CASSQRGGREDTGELFF
d_call: NA; j_call: TRBJ2-5; clone_size: NA; v_call: TRBV21-1; cdr3_nt: TGTGCCAGCCGTAAGACCCAGTACTTC; cdr3_aa: CASRKTQYF
d_call: NA; j_call: TRBJ1-6; clone_size: NA; v_call: TRBV12-3/TRBV12-4; cdr3_nt: TGTGCCAGCAGACAGGGCAGATCACCCCTCCACTTT; cdr3_aa: CASRQGRSPLHF
d_call: NA; j_call: TRBJ1-3; clone_size: NA; v_call: TRBV7-9; cdr3_nt: TGTGCCAGCAGCTCCACCAGGAGGGGCGGCTCTGGAAACACCATATATTTT; cdr3_aa: CASSSTRRGGSGNTIYF
d_call: TRBD1; j_call: TRBJ1-2; clone_size: few; v_call: TRBV18; cdr3_nt: TGTGCCAGCTCACCTGCGGGACAGGGTCGCTATGGCTACACCTTC; cdr3_aa: CASSPAGQGRYGYTF
d_call: NA; j_call: TRBJ2-2; clone_size: NA; v_call: TRBV5-4; cdr3_nt: TGTGCCAGCAGCAGAGGGAACACCGGGGAGCTGTTTTTT; cdr3_aa: CASSRGNTGELFF
d_call: TRBD2; j_call: TRBJ2-7; clone_size: NA; v_call: TRBV6-2/TRBV6-3; cdr3_nt: TGTGCCAGCAGTTCGCAACCGGGACTAGGGGTCTACGAGCAGTACTTC; cdr3_aa: CASSSQPGLGVYEQYF
d_call: TRBD1; j_call: TRBJ1-2; clone_size: NA; v_call: TRBV29-1; cdr3_nt: TGCAGCGTTGAAGATCTGGAGGGGGCAGGGTATGGCTACACCTTC; cdr3_aa: CSVEDLEGAGYGYTF
d_call: NA; j_call: TRBJ2-1; clone_size: NA; v_call: TRBV9; cdr3_nt: TGTGCCAGCAGTGCACTGGGCGCCTACAATGAGCAGTTCTTC; cdr3_aa: CASSALGAYNEQFF
d_call: NA; j_call: TRBJ1-1; clone_size: NA; v_call: TRBV5-1; cdr3_nt: TGCGCCAGCAATGGACAGCCGAACACTGAAGCTTTCTTT; cdr3_aa: CASNGQPNTEAFF
d_call: TRBD1; j_call: TRBJ1-1; clone_size: NA; v_call: TRBV5-4; cdr3_nt: TGTGCCAGCAGCTTGGGGGACAGCCTAGAAGCTTTCTTT; cdr3_aa: CASSLGDSLEAFF
d_call: TRBD2; j_call: TRBJ2-4; clone_size: NA; v_call: TRBV6-2/TRBV6-3; cdr3_nt: TGTGCCAGCAGCCCCGCGGGGGTAGGAAACATTCAGTACTTC; cdr3_aa: CASSPAGVGNIQYF
d_call: TRBD1; j_call: TRBJ1-2; clone_size: NA; v_call: TRBV20-1; cdr3_nt: TGCAGTGCTAGTAGTGAGGGGGCTGGCTATGGCTACACCTTC; cdr3_aa: CSASSEGAGYGYTF
d_call: NA; j_call: TRBJ1-4; clone_size: NA; v_call: TRBV4-2; cdr3_nt: TGTGCCAGCAGCCAAGAAGATGCGACAACTAATGAAAAACTGTTTTTT; cdr3_aa: CASSQEDATTNEKLFF
d_call: NA; j_call: TRBJ1-4; clone_size: NA; v_call: TRBV12-3/TRBV12-4; cdr3_nt: TGTGCCAGCAGTTCCGGTAATGAAAAACTGTTTTTT; cdr3_aa: CASSSGNEKLFF
d_call: TRBD1; j_call: TRBJ2-2; clone_size: NA; v_call: TRBV5-1; cdr3_nt: TGCGCCAGCAGCTTGGAAGACAGGGCGGTCGGGGAGCTGTTTTTT; cdr3_aa: CASSLEDRAVGELFF
d_call: NA; j_call: TRBJ2-1; clone_size: NA; v_call: TRBV24-1; cdr3_nt: TGTGCCACCAGTGGCCCTATGAATGAGCAGTTCTTC; cdr3_aa: CATSGPMNEQFF
d_call: TRBD1; j_call: TRBJ1-2; clone_size: NA; v_call: TRBV30; cdr3_nt: TGTGCCTGGGACCGGGACAGGGGCCTATTCTATGGCTACACCTTC; cdr3_aa: CAWDRDRGLFYGYTF
d_call: NA; j_call: TRBJ1-2; clone_size: NA; v_call: TRBV24-1; cdr3_nt: TGTGCCACCAGTGATTGGACAGTAGGTGGCTACACCTTC; cdr3_aa: CATSDWTVGGYTF
d_call: TRBD1; j_call: TRBJ2-5; clone_size: NA; v_call: TRBV5-5; cdr3_nt: TGTGCCAGCAGCTGGGACAGGGGGGAGACCCAGTACTTC; cdr3_aa: CASSWDRGETQYF
d_call: TRBD1; j_call: TRBJ2-3; clone_size: NA; v_call: TRBV5-1; cdr3_nt: TGCGCCAGCAGCTTGGCCCTTGCAGGGGGAAGCACAGATACGCAGTATTTT; cdr3_aa: CASSLALAGGSTDTQYF
d_call: NA; j_call: TRBJ2-7; clone_size: NA; v_call: TRBV5-1; cdr3_nt: TGCGCCAGCACGACAGGACCCTCCTACGAGCAGTACTTC; cdr3_aa: CASTTGPSYEQYF
d_call: NA; j_call: TRBJ1-1; clone_size: NA; v_call: TRBV28; cdr3_nt: TGTGCCAGCAGCTCGGGGGGGAGCCCCAAGAACACTGAAGCTTTCTTT; cdr3_aa: CASSSGGSPKNTEAFF
d_call: TRBD1; j_call: TRBJ1-2; clone_size: NA; v_call: TRBV28; cdr3_nt: TGTGCCAGCAGTTTAATCCCCAGGGGGCGCGTTTTCTATGGCTACACCTTC; cdr3_aa: CASSLIPRGRVFYGYTF
d_call: NA; j_call: TRBJ1-3; clone_size: NA; v_call: TRBV11-2; cdr3_nt: TGTGCCAGCAGCTTAGGGGGCTACCGCAACACCATATATTTT; cdr3_aa: CASSLGGYRNTIYF
d_call: TRBD1; j_call: TRBJ1-1; clone_size: NA; v_call: TRBV7-9; cdr3_nt: TGTGCCAGCAGCGCCGTAAGGACAGGGATTGTGAACACTGAAGCTTTCTTT; cdr3_aa: CASSAVRTGIVNTEAFF